A single sample gave rise to the 21 T cell receptor beta chains below, sequenced in a study of T-cell reconstitution after alpha-beta-depleted transplantation in children. The TCRbeta library was prepared with unique molecular identifiers. MiXCR, applied by TCRdb to the PCR reads, yields one record per CDR3 protein. The sample records roughly 500,000 distinct CDR3 sequences, around 19% being singletons. Sequencing used PBMCs from the stem cell graft donor, obtained from the stem cell graft. These receptors were taken from a human donor who donated a stem cell graft to a child with acute lymphoblastic leukemia.

DNA for the CDR3: TGCAGTGCTCCTACCCCATTGGCCCGTGACTTTAATAACTATGGCTACACCTTC. This translates into CSAPTPLARDFNNYGYTF. The chain uses TRBV20-1 and TRBJ1-2, with unresolved D. The CDR3 runs 18 residues. V lost 5 bases and J lost 1, with 26 bases in between. Germline CDR1 DFQATT, CDR2 SNEGSKA (reference sequence).

This clonotype was detected only a few times. V and J are TRBV5-1 and TRBJ1-6, with TRBD1 matching 7 bases. This CDR3 has 16 residues. The germline gives CDR1 SGHRS, CDR2 YFSETQ. V lost 0 bases to trimming and J lost 5 bases; unmatched junction nucleotides: 5. The DNA for the CDR3 is TGCGCCAGCAGCTTGGAGGTCACAGGGGATAATTCACCCCTCCACTTT. This gives the protein CASSLEVTGDNSPLHF.

J is TRBJ2-3 and V is TRBV5-1, with 8 bases matching TRBD2. The J segment lost 8 bases and the V segment lost 4 bases, leaving 18 bases of the junction unmatched. Germline V gives CDR1 SGHRS, CDR2 YFSETQ. There are 17 residues in the CDR3. Here the CDR3 reads CASSGNPGLGLYGTQYF. CDR3 in DNA: TGCGCCAGCAGCGGTAATCCGGGACTAGGGTTATATGGTACGCAGTATTTT.

The chain uses TRBV11-2 and TRBJ2-1; TRBD1 is a possible D gene (5 bases). Trimming cost V 4 bases and J 7 bases, with 26 bases left between them. Germline V gene data show CDR1 as SGHAT and CDR2 as FQNNGV. The CDR3 totals 18 residues. In nucleotides, the CDR3 is TGTGCCAGCAGCTCCGGTCCAGGGCAGGTTAATATCAGGAATGAGCAGTTCTTC. This codes for CASSSGPGQVNIRNEQFF.

The CDR3 region is CASSLVGTGRYGYTF. CDR3 DNA: TGTGCCAGCAGTTTAGTTGGGACAGGGCGCTATGGCTACACCTTC. The chain links TRBV27 to TRBJ1-2, with 9 bases matching TRBD1. The CDR3 runs 15 residues. Germline V gives CDR1 MNHEY, CDR2 SMNVEV (reference sequence). The J segment lost 4 bases and the V segment lost 2 bases, leaving 5 bases of the junction unmatched.

The genes are TRBV2 and TRBJ2-5; TRBD1 agrees at 7 bases. Germline lookup yields CDR1 SNHLY and CDR2 FYNNEI. V trimming: 6 bases; J trimming: 6 bases; junction bases outside the gene matches: 13. The CDR3 extends over 15 amino acids. In nucleotides, the CDR3 is TGTGCCAGCAGGAGGTTAACAGGGGCGCAACAGACCCAGTACTTC. Translated: CASRRLTGAQQTQYF. Based on the CDR3 plus reference TRBV2 and TRBJ2-5, the full variable domain is EPEVTQTPSHQVTQMGQEVILRCVPISNHLYFYWYRQILGQKVEFLVSFYNNEISEKSEIFDDQFSVERPDGSNFTLKIRSTKLEDSAMYFCASRRLTGAQQTQYFGPGTRLLVL.

This sequence joins TRBV5-1 and TRBJ2-7, with D hard to call. CDR1 SGHRS and CDR2 YFSETQ come from the germline V gene. V was pared by 2 bases and J by 5 bases, with 11 bases between. There are 13 residues in the CDR3. The CDR3 DNA reads as TGCGCCAGCAGCTTTGCCCCCTTGGACGAGCAGTACTTC. The encoded protein is CASSFAPLDEQYF. The full variable domain, with the rest looked up from reference TRBV5-1 and TRBJ2-7, is KAGVTQTPRYLIKTRGQQVTLSCSPISGHRSVSWYQQTPGQGLQFLFEYFSETQRNKGNFPGRFSGRQFSNSRSEMNVSTLELGDSALYLCASSFAPLDEQYFGPGTRLTVT.

This clonotype was seen a few times. The chain combines TRBV25-1 with TRBJ2-7; D remains ambiguous. V was shortened by 2 bases and J by 3 bases, with 5 bases between the two germline ends. The CDR3 spans 12 residues. Germline V gene sequence: CDR1 MGHDK, CDR2 SYGVNS. CDR3 coding DNA: TGTGCCAGCAGTGAAGACAACTACGAGCAGTACTTC. It yields the protein CASSEDNYEQYF.

The sample holds a few counts of this clonotype. The chain combines TRBV9 with TRBJ2-1, with 9 bases that match TRBD2. CDR1 is SGDLS, CDR2 YYNGEE, per germline. With V trimmed by 3 bases and J by 4 bases, 11 bases remained unmatched. CDR3 length equals 17 residues. In nucleotides, the CDR3 is TGTGCCAGCAGCGCCCCAAAACTAGCGGGTCTTTACAATGAGCAGTTCTTC. It yields the protein CASSAPKLAGLYNEQFF.

The chain carries TRBV27 and TRBJ2-7; D not resolved. This CDR3 contains 12 residues. V lost 7 bases and J 2 bases, leaving 9 bases between the germline ends. Germline V gives CDR1 MNHEY, CDR2 SMNVEV (reference sequence). This chain's CDR3 is CASMPTPYEQYF. The CDR3 nucleotides read TGTGCCAGCATGCCTACCCCCTACGAGCAGTACTTC.

This clonotype was counted a few times. V and J are TRBV12-3 or TRBV12-4 and TRBJ1-2; D gene uncertain. This CDR3 spans 12 amino acids. V was pared by 3 bases and J by 3 bases, with 5 bases between. The CDR3 DNA follows: TGTGCCAGCAGTTTCGGTTACTATGGCTACACCTTC. Amino acid sequence: CASSFGYYGYTF.

This clonotype appeared many times. The junction differs from germline at one of its ends, possibly a read error. The chain is built from TRBV5-6 and TRBJ2-3, with D uncertain. This CDR3 is built from 11 residues. The V gene's germline CDR1 is SGHDT and CDR2 YYEEEE. The CDR3 sequence: CASSLQDTQYF. The CDR3 bases are TGCGCCAGCAGCTTGCAAGATACGCAGTATTTT. The whole variable domain, filled in from reference TRBV5-6 and TRBJ2-3, reads DAGVTQSPTHLIKTRGQQVTLRCSPKSGHDTVSWYQQALGQGPQFIFQYYEEEERQRGNFPDRFSGHQFPNYSSELNVNALLLGDSALYLCASSLQDTQYFGPGTRLTVL.

This clonotype has just a few counts. This chain uses TRBV4-2 with TRBJ2-7; unclear D gene. The CDR3 consists of 13 residues. With 0 bases removed from V and 3 bases from J, the gap between germline ends came to 6 bases. Germline V gene sequence: CDR1 LGHNA, CDR2 YNFKEQ. CDR3 nucleotides: TGTGCCAGCAGCCAAGAACCGGGCTACGAGCAGTACTTC. This encodes CASSQEPGYEQYF.

This clonotype appeared a few times. The genes are TRBV19 and TRBJ1-5; no definite D call. The CDR3 covers 15 residues. The V gene's germline CDR1 is LNHDA and CDR2 SQIVND (reference sequence). The V and J ends lost 7 bases and 1 base respectively, with 14 bases between them. For the CDR3, the DNA is TGTGCCAGTAAGGCCGGTTCGGCGAGCAATCAGCCCCAGCATTTT. It translates to CASKAGSASNQPQHF.

The V and J genes are TRBV7-6 and TRBJ1-5; the match to TRBD1 covers 10 bases. The germline V gene has CDR1 SGHVS and CDR2 FNYEAQ. The CDR3 is 17 residues long. The V gene end was trimmed by 5 bases and the J gene end by 5 bases; junction bases not matched to a gene: 12. CDR3 bases: TGTGCCAGCAGCCCGGGTAGGGGACAGGGGACCTATCAGCCCCAGCATTTT. Encoded protein: CASSPGRGQGTYQPQHF.

The chain employs TRBV7-8 and TRBJ2-3; no firm D call. Germline loops: CDR1 SGHVS, CDR2 FQNEAQ. The CDR3 extends over 16 amino acids. V lost 2 bases to trimming and J lost 3 bases, with 15 bases between them. The CDR3 loop is CASSLTRVVGTDTQYF. In DNA form, the CDR3 reads TGTGCCAGCAGCTTAACTCGGGTGGTCGGAACAGATACGCAGTATTTT.

The CDR3 sequence is CASLPGDYLAYEQYF. In DNA form, the CDR3 reads TGTGCCAGCCTACCGGGAGATTATTTAGCCTACGAGCAGTACTTC. V gene TRBV6-1 combines with J gene TRBJ2-7; TRBD2 is a possible D gene (6 bases). The CDR3 sequence is 15 residues long. Germline CDR1 MNHNS, CDR2 SASEGT. V dropped 8 bases and J dropped 2 bases, with 19 bases sitting between them.

The sample holds a few counts of this clonotype. The rearrangement links TRBV12-3 or TRBV12-4 to TRBJ2-1, with 9 bases identical to TRBD1. V lost 8 bases to trimming and J lost 7 bases; unmatched junction nucleotides: 12. The CDR3 runs to 15 residues. Written as DNA, the CDR3 is TGTGCCAGCTCCGAGAGGGGACAGGGAGGGAATGAGCAGTTCTTC. As protein: CASSERGQGGNEQFF.

In its sample, this clonotype was seen many times. The chain combines TRBV12-3 or TRBV12-4 with TRBJ2-7; D uncertain. Trimming removed 7 bases from V and 2 bases from J, with 12 bases in between. The length of the CDR3 is 13 residues. CDR3 protein: CASTWGGPYEQYF. As DNA, the CDR3 is TGTGCCAGCACTTGGGGTGGTCCCTACGAGCAGTACTTC.

J is TRBJ2-5 and V is TRBV3-1; 7 positions match TRBD2. The V gene's germline CDR1 is LGHDT and CDR2 YNNKEL (reference sequence). J gave up 2 bases and V 3 bases, and 3 bases lay outside the gene matches. This CDR3 is 14 amino acids long. The CDR3 nucleotides read TGTGCCAGCAGCCACAGGACTAGACAAGAGACCCAGTACTTC. Translating it yields CASSHRTRQETQYF.

This clonotype was found once. Mismatch with germline at one junction end may stem from a read error. CDR3 in amino acids: CSSRPPSGTRFVHEQYF. Here the CDR3 DNA reads TGTTCCAGCAGACCACCCTCCGGGACTAGGTTTGTGCACGAGCAGTACTTC. This rearrangement joins TRBV27 to TRBJ2-7; 8 nucleotides match TRBD2. This CDR3 comprises 17 residues. Germline lookup yields CDR1 MNHEY and CDR2 SMNVEV (reference sequence).